The T cell receptor beta chain described here comes from a study of blood T cell repertoires in COVID-19. For the study at large: Spain, Italy and the United States supplied samples that represented acute and convalescent COVID-19.

Germline V lookup: CDR1 ENHRY, CDR2 SYGVKD. The CDR3 is 15 amino acids. The V segment lost 4 bases and the J segment 8 bases; nucleotides outside the gene matches: 7. Sequencing used immunoSEQ multiplex PCR; TCRdb keeps in-frame clones, though not all of them. This sample yields 300,000 to 350,000 clones, of which roughly 90% are seen a single time; 6% to 7% belongs to the top ten. Followed over time, Seattle patients had been enrolled while infection was active. The sample was peripheral blood. The TCR sequence derives from a woman between 25 and 40 years old with COVID-19, enrolled during active disease. The V and J genes are TRBV10-3 and TRBJ2-1, with 11 bases aligning to TRBD2. The CDR3 region has the DNA TGTGCCATCAGTGGAACTAGCGGGAGTGAAGATGAGCAGTTCTTC. This codes for CAISGTSGSEDEQFF.